This TCR beta chain was sequenced for a study of T cells after yellow fever vaccination. Study context: Fractions of limited cellularity were prepared by means of SMART-Seq v4 Ultra Low Input. Study-level points and caveats: Boosting was followed by the reappearance of most primary-vaccination clones (approximately 95% CD4, 88% CD8). Highly abundant clonotypes carried over from the bulk population could end up in FACS-sorted repertoires as contaminants.

TCRdb redid the calling of the 5' RACE reads with MiXCR, one entry per CDR3 protein. Of 300,000 or so distinct CDR3 sequences in the sample, around 6.8% were seen once. Germline V gene lookup returns CDR1 SGHRS and CDR2 YFSETQ. This CDR3 region has 15 residues. Trimming at V came to 4 bases and at J to 8 bases, leaving 12 bases not matched to a gene. This clonotype was detected ten times or more. The antigen is not known. This chain joins TRBV5-1 and TRBJ2-1; 7 nucleotides agree with TRBD2. Specimen: PBMCs, collected roughly 45 days after the first yellow fever vaccination. The clonotype originates from a man between 18 and 35 years old who received the YFV17D yellow fever vaccine. The CDR3, as DNA: TGCGCCAGCAGCCCCAACGGAGCGGGGTCCCATGAGCAGTTCTTC. Encoded protein: CASSPNGAGSHEQFF.